This T cell receptor beta chain was sequenced for a study of GPR56 and killer-like receptors on CD4 memory cells (dated by TCRdb to between 2018 and 2021). Context from the whole study: According to the study's proposal, human CD4+ memory T-cell differentiation and cytokine production potential are marked by the progressive acquisition of KLRB1, KLRG1, GPR56 and then KLRF1. The study described its healthy blood donors as age-matched to the liver disease patients, who had a median age of approximately 67 years. Overall results and qualifications from the work: Clones dominating late populations 4 and 5 were also found in early populations 1 and 2, which the authors took as evidence for linear differentiation. Rather than full repertoires, the diversity and similarity analyses used only the 100 most expanded clones in each population. Clonal frequency was low in the marker-negative population and rose progressively along the proposed pathway, while TCRbeta diversity fell correspondingly. TCR repertoires overlapped especially between the late populations 4 and 5, and partly population 3.

Concerning this clonotype: Its antigen specificity is not known.

TCRdb lists the instrument as Illumina HiSeq 2500. The recombined TCRbeta locus was amplified by a previously published PCR protocol to build sequencing libraries. Processing in the source paper ran as follows. Reads whose average quality score was below 30 were removed, and the reads that remained were processed with IMSEQ. Each clonotype was defined by the combination of Vbeta gene, Jbeta gene and CDR3 amino acid sequence. The Morisita-Horn index, computed on the top 100 expanded clones, was used to measure repertoire overlap between populations. Renyi diversity profiles, calculated on the top 100 expanded clones, were used to assess clonal diversity. Once TCRdb had reprocessed the reads, it stored one entry per CDR3 protein sequence and supplied no DNA. These V and J calls rely on TCRdb rather than the paper's analysis. The record for this sample contains under 3,500 distinct CDR3 sequences. The top ten constitute around 5% of the sample.

Before TCRbeta sequencing, fluorescence-activated cell sorting was used to enrich five KLR/GPR56-defined CD4+ populations. To test a linear memory differentiation pathway, TCRbeta repertoires were sequenced from five CD4+ T-cell subsets defined by expression of KLRB1, KLRG1, GPR56 and KLRF1. TCR-sequenced cells came from peripheral blood of healthy control individuals, reported as five donors in the TCRbeta analysis figure. The researchers collected heparinized peripheral blood and processed every sample within one hour of retrieval. Blood was diluted 1:2 in PBS, and peripheral blood mononuclear cells were then isolated from the diluted blood at room temperature by Biocoll density gradient centrifugation. CD4+ T cells were enriched from freshly isolated PBMCs by magnetic sorting with anti-CD4 MicroBeads before flow sorting. A BD FACSAria II was used to sort CD4+ T cells enriched from PBMCs of healthy donors according to marker expression. Surface staining used anti-KLRB1 clone 191B8, anti-KLRF1 clone 4A4.D10 and anti-KLRG1 clone REA261 antibodies from Miltenyi Biotec.

The CDR3 holds 15 amino acids from the cysteine to the phenylalanine. No DNA was logged. CDR1 is given as SNHLY and CDR2 as FYNNEI, both from the germline V gene. This sequence was found in a human donor in good health. Material for sequencing was memory CD4+ T cells from blood. The chain is assembled from TRBV2 and TRBJ1-1; TCRdb returns TRBD1, unconfirmable since there is no DNA. For the CDR3, the sequence is CASSPRTGPGTEAFF.